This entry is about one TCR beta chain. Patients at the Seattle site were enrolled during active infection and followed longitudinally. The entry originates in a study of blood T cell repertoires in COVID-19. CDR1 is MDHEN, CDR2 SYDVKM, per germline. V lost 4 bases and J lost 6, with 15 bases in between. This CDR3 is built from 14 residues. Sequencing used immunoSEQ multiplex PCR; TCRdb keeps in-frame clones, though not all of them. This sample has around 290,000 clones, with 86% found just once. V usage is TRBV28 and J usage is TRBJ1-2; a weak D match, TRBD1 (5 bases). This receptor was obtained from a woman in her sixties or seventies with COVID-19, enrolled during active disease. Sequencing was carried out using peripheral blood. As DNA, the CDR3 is TGTGCCAGCAGTTCCCTCGGGACTGTCAATGGCTACACCTTC. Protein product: CASSSLGTVNGYTF.